The present T cell receptor (beta chain) was sequenced within a study of T cell responses to AZD1222 COVID-19 vaccine. Overall study context: Pooled samples include second doses given at about 4 or 12 weeks. Study-wide points: Most donors were white British, females outnumbered males, and clonal diversity was possibly underestimated.

Between the trimmed V and J ends, which lost 3 bases and 1 base, there was a span of 15 bases. The CDR3 length is 16 residues. Germline CDR1 and CDR2: SGHTA and FQGTGA. On this clone: The antigen is unknown.

Measured with immunoSEQ multiplex PCR; TCRdb has only the in-frame clones, and not every one. Here the sample spans 140,000 to 150,000 clones, nearly 95% being singletons. This chain connects TRBV7-3 to TRBJ1-1; weak D call: TRBD1 (6 bases). The source is an adult in good health. The input for sequencing was peripheral blood, taken on day 0 of AZD1222 vaccination. CDR3 residues: CASSLGRGTRNTEAFF. Here the CDR3 DNA reads TGTGCCAGCAGCTTGGGTAGGGGGACTAGGAACACTGAAGCTTTCTTT. Full variable domain (outside the CDR3, taken from reference TRBV7-3 and TRBJ1-1): GAGVSQTPSNKVTEKGKYVELRCDPISGHTALYWYRQSLGQGPEFLIYFQGTGAADDSGLPNDRFFAVRPEGSVSTLKIQRTERGDSAVYLCASSLGRGTRNTEAFFGQGTRLTVV.